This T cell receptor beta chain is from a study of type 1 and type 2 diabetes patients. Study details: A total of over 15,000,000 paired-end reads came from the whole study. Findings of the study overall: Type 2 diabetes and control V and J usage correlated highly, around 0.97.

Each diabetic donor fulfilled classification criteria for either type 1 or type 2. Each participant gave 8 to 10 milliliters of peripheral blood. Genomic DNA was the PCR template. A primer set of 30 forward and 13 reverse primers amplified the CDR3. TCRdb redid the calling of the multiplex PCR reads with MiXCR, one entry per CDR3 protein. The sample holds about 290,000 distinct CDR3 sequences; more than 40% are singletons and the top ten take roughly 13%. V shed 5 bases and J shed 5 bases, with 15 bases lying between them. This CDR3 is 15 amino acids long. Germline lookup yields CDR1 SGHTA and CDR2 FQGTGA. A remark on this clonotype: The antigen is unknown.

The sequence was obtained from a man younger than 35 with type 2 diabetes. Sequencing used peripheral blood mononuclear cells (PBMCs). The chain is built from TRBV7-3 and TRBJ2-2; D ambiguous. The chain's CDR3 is CASSPDSYGTGELFF. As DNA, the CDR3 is TGTGCCAGCAGCCCCGACTCATACGGAACCGGGGAGCTGTTTTTT.